These T cell receptor beta chains were read from a single sample in a study of T cell repertoires in aging, cancer and after chemotherapy. TCRdb ran MiXCR on the multiplex PCR reads and lists one entry per CDR3 protein. This table has around 10,000 distinct CDR3 sequences, approximately 30% appearing once. The sequenced sample consisted of blood. All receptors come from a human donor in good health. Each CDR3 is given with its conserved first and last residue. D genes are given only for firm matches. Size is omitted from some rows. Given values are once, few, many or a class for expanded clones.

V gene,J gene,D gene,clone size,CDR3 DNA,CDR3 protein
TRBV6-1,TRBJ1-2,TRBD1,few,TGTGCCAGCAGTCTCTTTGGACAGGGGGGTGGCTACACCTTC,CASSLFGQGGGYTF
TRBV12-3/TRBV12-4,TRBJ2-1,.,.,TGTGCCAGCAGTGAAACTGGGCGTTACAATGAGCAGTTCTTC,CASSETGRYNEQFF
TRBV5-4,TRBJ2-3,TRBD2,few,TGTGCCAGCAGCTTGGGGCTAGCGGGGGTCACAGATACGCAGTATTTT,CASSLGLAGVTDTQYF
TRBV27,TRBJ2-5,.,.,TGTGCCAGCAGTCCCTCAGTCAGGGCCCAAGAGACCCAGTACTTC,CASSPSVRAQETQYF
TRBV19,TRBJ2-1,TRBD2,medium-sized,TGTGCCAGTAGCATGGGACTACCGCAGTTCTTC,CASSMGLPQFF
TRBV18,TRBJ1-1,.,.,TGTGCCAGCTCACCACAAGACATCCCGAACACTGAAGCTTTCTTT,CASSPQDIPNTEAFF
TRBV7-6,TRBJ2-1,.,.,TGTGCCAGCAGTGGACAGCTCTCCTACAATGAGCAGTTCTTC,CASSGQLSYNEQFF
TRBV27,TRBJ2-1,.,medium-sized,TGTGCCAGCAGTTTATTACGCGATGAGCAGTTCTTC,CASSLLRDEQFF
TRBV27,TRBJ2-7,TRBD1,.,TGTGCCAGCAGTTCGGGACAGGGGAAGAACGAGCAGTACTTC,CASSSGQGKNEQYF
TRBV20-1,TRBJ2-7,TRBD1,once,TGCAGTGCTGCCCGGGACAGGGGGCGAGAGCAGTACTTC,CSAARDRGREQYF
TRBV6-5,TRBJ1-6,TRBD1,medium-sized,TGTGCCAGCAGTTTGACAGGGCCGGATTCACCCCTCCACTTT,CASSLTGPDSPLHF
TRBV7-2,TRBJ2-1,TRBD2,few,TGTGCCAGCAGCTTAGGAGGGACTAGCGGGGGGGGACGTAATGAGCAGTTCTTC,CASSLGGTSGGGRNEQFF
TRBV6-5,TRBJ2-3,.,.,TGTGCCAGCAGTAGGCTCCGAGGTTCCGCAGATACGCAGTATTTT,CASSRLRGSADTQYF
TRBV18,TRBJ1-1,TRBD1,few,TGTGCCAGCTCAGAGGACAGGGCTGAAGCTTTCTTT,CASSEDRAEAFF
TRBV14,TRBJ1-4,TRBD1,few,TGTGCCAGCAGCCGGAGGACAGGAGAAAAACTGTTTTTT,CASSRRTGEKLFF
TRBV5-8,TRBJ1-5,TRBD1,.,TGCGCCAGCAGCCTGGGGACAGGGATCAGCAATCAGCCCCAGCATTTT,CASSLGTGISNQPQHF
TRBV6-5,TRBJ2-7,.,.,TGTGCCAGCAGTTACACCGGGAAGGGTGAGCAGTACTTC,CASSYTGKGEQYF
TRBV15,TRBJ2-5,.,.,TGTGCCACCAGCACCCAACCGAAGGGGGAAGAGACCCAGTACTTC,CATSTQPKGEETQYF
TRBV5-4,TRBJ2-6,.,few,TGTGCCAGCAGCTTATCAGGGTACGGGGCCAACGTCCTGACTTTC,CASSLSGYGANVLTF
TRBV15,TRBJ2-1,.,.,TGTGCCACCAGCAGAGATCAGGAGGTGAGCGAGCAGTTCTTC,CATSRDQEVSEQFF
TRBV6-1,TRBJ2-7,TRBD1,.,TGTGCCAGCGGGACAGGGGCATCCCGCGAGCAGTACTTC,CASGTGASREQYF
TRBV19,TRBJ1-2,.,.,TGTGCCAGTAGTATGACCTACTATGGCTACACCTTC,CASSMTYYGYTF
TRBV30,TRBJ2-5,.,few,TGTGCCTGGAGTAAAAACCAAGAGACCCAGTACTTC,CAWSKNQETQYF
TRBV5-6,TRBJ1-2,.,.,TGTGCCAGCAGCACCCTTCCGGGGGGGCTTGGCTACACCTTC,CASSTLPGGLGYTF
TRBV6-6,TRBJ2-3,TRBD1,.,TGTGCCAGCAGTTACTCCCTGACAGGGGGTACGCAGTATTTT,CASSYSLTGGTQYF
TRBV30,TRBJ2-2,.,medium-sized,TGTGCCTGGAGTGGGCTAGCGCCCAGGGAGCTGTTTTTT,CAWSGLAPRELFF
TRBV6-1,TRBJ1-6,TRBD1,medium-sized,TGTGCCAGCAGTGAAGGGACAGGGGGTAATTCACCCCTCCACTTT,CASSEGTGGNSPLHF
TRBV11-2,TRBJ2-3,TRBD1,.,TGTGCCAGCATCACCCGGACAGGGATCACAGATACGCAGTATTTT,CASITRTGITDTQYF
TRBV5-1,TRBJ2-7,.,.,TGCGCCAGCAGCCTCAGCTCCTACGAGCAGTACTTC,CASSLSSYEQYF
TRBV6-5,TRBJ1-1,.,.,TGTGCCAGCAGTTACGCCCGGACGGTACTTATGGGTAACACTGAAGCTTTCTTT,CASSYARTVLMGNTEAFF
TRBV27,TRBJ1-6,.,.,TGTGCCAGCAGGCGGGTTTATAATTCACCCCTCCACTTT,CASRRVYNSPLHF
TRBV15,TRBJ2-1,TRBD2,.,TGTGCCACCAGCAGAACGCAAGCGGGGGGGTATGAGCAGTTCTTC,CATSRTQAGGYEQFF
TRBV6-1,TRBJ1-5,TRBD1,.,TGTGCCAGCAGTGTCTCGACAGGGGAAATTCAGCCCCAGCATTTT,CASSVSTGEIQPQHF
TRBV19,TRBJ2-7,TRBD1,few,TGTGCCAGTAGCCCCCGGACAGGGAAAAATATCCTATACCGGTACGAGCAGTACTTC,CASSPRTGKNILYRYEQYF
TRBV15,TRBJ1-1,TRBD1,few,TGTGCCACCAGCAACAAACAGGGGGTCACTGAAGCTTTCTTT,CATSNKQGVTEAFF
TRBV6-2/TRBV6-3,TRBJ1-5,.,few,TGTGCCAGCAGTTATCTCATCAGGTCCGGGGGCACAAGTCAGCCCCAGCATTTT,CASSYLIRSGGTSQPQHF
TRBV19,TRBJ2-1,TRBD2,medium-sized,TGTGCCAGTAGTTTAGGCGGGAGTACCTACAATGAGCAGTTCTTC,CASSLGGSTYNEQFF
TRBV19,TRBJ1-2,TRBD1,few,TGTGCCAGTAGTCTTGCGGACAGGGGCGGCTATGGCTACACCTTC,CASSLADRGGYGYTF
TRBV29-1,TRBJ1-1,TRBD1,medium-sized,TGCAGCGTTGCGGTCGCAGGGGGGAACACTGAAGCTTTCTTT,CSVAVAGGNTEAFF
TRBV12-3/TRBV12-4,TRBJ2-7,.,few,TGTGCCAGCAGCCAACACTCCTACGAGCAGTACTTC,CASSQHSYEQYF
TRBV27,TRBJ2-1,.,medium-sized,TGTGCCAGCAGTGTAGTTGGAAATGAGCAGTTCTTC,CASSVVGNEQFF
TRBV7-4,TRBJ2-7,TRBD1,.,TGTGCCAGCAGCTTAGATGTGACAGGGCCCTACGAGCAGTACTTC,CASSLDVTGPYEQYF
TRBV5-1,TRBJ2-7,.,once,TGCGCCAGCAGCTTGGAGGGTCAGTCCTCCTACGAGCAGTACTTC,CASSLEGQSSYEQYF
TRBV19,TRBJ1-5,.,.,TGTGCCAGTACCCCGCGGGGGGGGCTGTTGAATCAGCCCCAGCATTTT,CASTPRGGLLNQPQHF
TRBV27,TRBJ2-5,TRBD1,medium-sized,TGTGCCAGCAGTTTGGCTCGACAGGGGGTTGGGGAGACCCAGTACTTC,CASSLARQGVGETQYF